This TCR beta chain was observed in a study of cytomegalovirus exposure and HLA in healthy donors. Though probably carrying unrecorded immune exposures, donors were nominally healthy at sampling. Comment on this clone: Antigen: not known.

The length of the CDR3 is 14 residues. Trimming shortened V by 4 bases and J by 9 bases, and 19 bases separated the two germline ends. Germline CDR1 reads SEHNR; CDR2 reads FQNEAQ (reference sequence). PCR primers comprised 60 Vbeta and 13 Jbeta primers. Clones were sequenced by immunoSEQ multiplex PCR, and TCRdb holds only the in-frame ones, with some missing. The sample holds over 150,000 clones, 79% seen once. General study findings and limits: Among TCR beta chains, those listed as cytomegalovirus-associated numbered about 160. Later work associated approximately 17,000 TCR beta sequences with HLA alleles at 0.05 false discovery rate.

The sequencing sample was made of PBMCs. The TCR sequence derives from a woman between 18 and 29 years old in good health and CMV-seronegative. The chain recombines TRBV7-9 with TRBJ2-7; TRBD2 might be the D (5 bases). CDR3 amino acids: CASSSDWIPVGQYF. CDR3 coding DNA: TGTGCCAGCAGCTCGGACTGGATCCCTGTCGGGCAGTACTTC.